A selection of T cell receptor beta chains follows, all from one sample in a study of PD-L1 blockade in urothelial cancer. Clones were sequenced by immunoSEQ multiplex PCR, and TCRdb holds only the in-frame ones, with some missing. The table lists some 120,000 clones, approximately 90% of them singletons. Sample: PBMCs, taken around atezolizumab (anti-PD-L1) treatment. The source of these receptors is a man between 60 and 70 years old with urothelial cancer. Both conserved end residues are part of each CDR3.

v_gene	j_gene	CDR3aa
TRBV5-1	TRBJ2-1	CASSLGGSYYNEQFF
TRBV2	TRBJ2-2	CASSGQGNGRELFF
TRBV5-1	TRBJ1-6	CASSLEGTGTHTLHF
TRBV4-2	TRBJ1-4	CASSQGQGNEKLFF
TRBV7-3	TRBJ2-1	CASSLTGGGVNEQFF
TRBV4-1	TRBJ2-7	CASSRGDRAPSEQYF
TRBV9	TRBJ2-7	CASSAGTSGSLVVYEQYF
TRBV5-1	TRBJ2-7	CASSLTSGSYEQYF
TRBV9	TRBJ2-1	CASSVGGTVTNEQFF
TRBV10-3	TRBJ1-2	CAITHGESNYGYTF
TRBV2	TRBJ2-7	CASSERIRGQEQYF
TRBV18	TRBJ1-1	CASSPGGAANTEAFF
TRBV7-8	TRBJ2-7	CASSYGTGRGLEQYF
TRBV18	TRBJ2-7	CASSPRRDSSSYEQYF
TRBV5-6	TRBJ2-5	CASSLVTGGLQETQYF
TRBV29-1	TRBJ1-1	CSAPGEGHTEAFF
TRBV19	TRBJ1-1	CASSAAGGRGAWTEAFF
TRBV7-9	TRBJ1-3	CASSVLPGTGTGNTIYF
TRBV9	TRBJ2-2	CASSVGAPGTGELFF
TRBV2	TRBJ1-2	CATRTGNYGYTF
TRBV28	TRBJ1-5	CASSGGGRAYQPQHF
TRBV27	TRBJ2-7	CASSGRGGLVPEQYF
TRBV15	TRBJ2-5	CATSRDSLAAGTQYF
TRBV11-1	TRBJ2-4	CASRLDRGNIQYF
TRBV7-2	TRBJ1-5	CASSLENNRAQHF
TRBV2	TRBJ1-1	CASRGGTPSRGTEAFF
TRBV28	TRBJ2-4	CASSLWGTSEFRRNIQYF
TRBV4-3	TRBJ2-4	CASSHQGSKNIQYF
TRBV7-9	TRBJ2-7	CASSPLRDRISSYEQYF
TRBV7-6	TRBJ1-4	CASSLYQGTANEKLFF
TRBV6-6	TRBJ2-2	CASQDTGELFF
TRBV19	TRBJ2-1	CASRPLGTAGNEQFF
TRBV6-5	TRBJ2-1	CASSLGRLTYNEQFF
TRBV18	TRBJ2-2	CASSRSEQTNTGELFF
TRBV11-2	TRBJ1-1	CASILGTAGTEAFF
TRBV27	TRBJ1-2	CASSSSGTAGTGYTF
TRBV28	TRBJ2-7	CASSPPDRHEQYF
TRBV10-3	TRBJ2-4	CAISDRTGNMNIQYF
TRBV7-2	TRBJ1-3	CASSLVAGIGNTIYF
TRBV9	TRBJ2-2	CASSVGGGDTGELFF
TRBV25-1	TRBJ1-1	CASKTGGKDTEAFF
TRBV13	TRBJ2-7	CASSHLRLRGERESREQYF
TRBV5-1	TRBJ1-2	CASSLGTGADYGYTF
TRBV28	TRBJ1-1	CASSFGQENTEAFF
TRBV5-4	TRBJ2-1	CASTSGGHSYNEQFF
TRBV28	TRBJ2-3	CASSSNLLAGGWEDTQYF
TRBV12-5	TRBJ1-5	CASSPGTGANQPQHF
TRBV5-1	TRBJ2-5	CASSGLRDRGAETQYF
TRBV4-2	TRBJ2-4	CASSQDGAGDNIIQYF
TRBV4-1	TRBJ2-5	CASSQDLGEGGETQYF
TRBV29-1	TRBJ2-1	CSVERGTSGGNEQFF
TRBV2	TRBJ1-1	CASTVGGGSLGMNTEAFF
TRBV2	TRBJ2-5	CASSDYGLGLLQETQYF
TRBV4-3	TRBJ1-1	CASSQDTDTEAFF
TRBV5-1	TRBJ2-5	CASSSTEVQETQYF